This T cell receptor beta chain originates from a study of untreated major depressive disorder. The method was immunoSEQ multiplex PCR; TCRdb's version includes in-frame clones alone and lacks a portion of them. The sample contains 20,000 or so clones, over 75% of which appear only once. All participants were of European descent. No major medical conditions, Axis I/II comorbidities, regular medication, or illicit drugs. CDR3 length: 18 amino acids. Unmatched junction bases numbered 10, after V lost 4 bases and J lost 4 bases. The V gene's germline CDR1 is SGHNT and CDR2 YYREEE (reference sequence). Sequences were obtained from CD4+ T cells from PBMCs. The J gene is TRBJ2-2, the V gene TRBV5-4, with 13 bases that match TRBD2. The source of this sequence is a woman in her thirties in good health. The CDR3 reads CASSDGLAGAFGTGELFF. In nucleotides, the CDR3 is TGTGCCAGCAGCGACGGACTAGCGGGAGCGTTTGGCACCGGGGAGCTGTTTTTT.